The entry below describes one T cell receptor beta chain. The antigen remains undetermined. Data came from immunoSEQ multiplex PCR; TCRdb stores just in-frame clones and leaves some out. The profile covers around 990,000 clones, with 70% to 80% appearing a single time and roughly 0.83% taken by the ten largest. This specimen belongs to a study of shared clonotypes between healthy human individuals. About the study: The plates for each donor numbered three CD4 naive, three CD4 memory, two CD8 naive and one CD8 memory.

Study-wide points: On the whole, naive subsets had larger estimated richness than memory subsets had.

Donors were Caucasian adults residing in Nashville, Tennessee, USA. The CDR3 length is 16 residues. Germline CDR1 reads SGHRS; CDR2 reads YFSETQ. V shed 4 bases and J 2 bases; nucleotides not matched to a gene: 11. Sample: memory CD4+ T cells from PBMCs. This sample's subset: CD45RA-negative fraction. V is TRBV5-1 and J is TRBJ2-5; TRBD2 matches at 7 bases. This clonotype originated in a man younger than 35 in good health. Some clones in this sample may be carry-over from other donors' samples. CDR3 loop: CASSAGTTYYQETQYF. The CDR3 DNA reads TGCGCCAGCAGCGCGGGGACTACCTATTATCAAGAGACCCAGTACTTC.